This entry lists 13 T cell receptor beta chains sequenced from one sample in a study of response to subunit inactivated influenza vaccine. MiXCR was run by TCRdb on the RT-PCR reads, yielding one entry per CDR3 protein. The table shows about 700,000 distinct CDR3 sequences, with 14% occurring only once. This specimen consisted of PBMCs from blood, obtained around 15 days before vaccination. The receptor source for this set is a man between 45 and 60 years old who received an inactivated influenza vaccine.

The V and J genes are TRBV5-1 and TRBJ2-4; D remains ambiguous. CDR3 length: 15 residues. Germline CDR1 and CDR2: SGHRS and YFSETQ. V was clipped by 3 bases and J by 5 bases, with 15 bases between them. The CDR3 reads CASSSGSRPENIQYF. CDR3 sequence (DNA): TGCGCCAGCAGCTCCGGTTCGAGGCCTGAAAACATTCAGTACTTC.

The chain is built from TRBV6-2 or TRBV6-3 and TRBJ1-1, with D perhaps matching TRBD1 (5 bases). CDR1 MNHEY and CDR2 SVGEGT come from the germline V gene. The V and J ends lost 2 bases and 0 bases respectively, with 13 bases between them. The CDR3 extends over 16 amino acids. In DNA form, the CDR3 reads TGTGCCAGCAGTTACCTGCAGGGAAGGGTGAACACTGAAGCTTTCTTT. Its translation is CASSYLQGRVNTEAFF.

This clonotype was picked up a small number of times. The rearrangement joins TRBV14 to TRBJ2-2, with a weak D call TRBD1 (5 bases). The CDR3 runs to 14 residues. The ends were cut back, 6 bases at V and 1 base at J, with 9 bases in the middle. Germline V gene lookup returns CDR1 SGHDN and CDR2 FVKESK. The CDR3 spells CASRYRLNTGELFF. Written as DNA, the CDR3 is TGTGCCAGCAGATACAGGCTGAACACCGGGGAGCTGTTTTTT.

About this clonotype itself: A read error may account for a junction end that differs from germline. The chain recombines TRBV7-9 with TRBJ2-5; 8 nucleotides line up with TRBD2. CDR1 is SEHNR, CDR2 FQNEAQ, per germline (reference sequence). This CDR3 contains 15 residues. The CDR3 is CASCLGLAGRETQYF. For the CDR3, the DNA is TGTGCCAGCTGCTTAGGCCTAGCGGGTCGAGAGACCCAGTACTTC.

This clonotype was counted many times. This sequence joins TRBV12-3 or TRBV12-4 and TRBJ1-2; D not resolved. V lost 6 bases and J lost 4, with 6 bases in between. This CDR3 is built from 11 residues. CDR3 sequence: CASRRGYGYTF. The CDR3, as DNA: TGTGCCAGCAGGAGAGGCTATGGCTACACCTTC.

The sample holds a few counts of this clonotype. The V gene is TRBV12-3 or TRBV12-4, the J gene TRBJ2-5; no reliable D call. The CDR3 has 13 residues. Trimming shortened V by 7 bases and J by 2 bases, and 11 bases separated the two germline ends. CDR3 region: CASTLQLQETQYF. The CDR3 DNA is TGTGCCAGCACCCTTCAACTTCAAGAGACCCAGTACTTC.

The chain links TRBV18 to TRBJ2-7; perhaps TRBD1 as D (6 bases). The CDR3 is 16 residues long. Germline CDR1 KGHSH, CDR2 LQKENI. The germline V and J ends were trimmed by 3 bases and 9 bases, with 24 bases remaining between them. As DNA, the CDR3 is TGTGCCAGCTCACCGATTATAGGGACACTGGAAGAAGGGCAGTACTTC. It codes for CASSPIIGTLEEGQYF.

The chain carries TRBV29-1 and TRBJ1-2, with 7 bases lining up with TRBD1. CDR1 and CDR2 from the germline V gene are SQVTM and ANQGSEA. With 6 bases clipped from V and 4 bases from J, the junction kept 5 bases outside the gene matches. The CDR3 is made up of 12 amino acids. CDR3 DNA sequence: TGCAGCGTAGTGACAGGGCCCTATGGCTACACCTTC. Its translation is CSVVTGPYGYTF. Full variable domain (outside the CDR3, taken from reference TRBV29-1 and TRBJ1-2): SAVISQKPSRDICQRGTSLTIQCQVDSQVTMMFWYRQQPGQSLTLIATANQGSEATYESGFVIDKFPISRPNLTFSTLTVSNMSPEDSSIYLCSVVTGPYGYTFGSGTRLTVV.

The sample holds many counts of this clonotype. The chain is built from TRBV6-5 and TRBJ2-2; D unclear. V shed 0 bases and J shed 4 bases, with 12 bases lying between them. The germline V gene has CDR1 MNHEY and CDR2 SVGAGI. The CDR3 extends over 16 amino acids. The CDR3 loop reads CASSYSSNLITGELFF. The CDR3 coding sequence is TGTGCCAGCAGTTACTCTTCGAACCTGATCACCGGGGAGCTGTTTTTT.

CDR3 in amino acids: CASSPFASGGNEQFF. Written as DNA, the CDR3 is TGTGCCAGCAGTCCCTTTGCCTCAGGGGGTAATGAGCAGTTCTTC. V gene TRBV28 combines with J gene TRBJ2-1, with 7 bases fitting TRBD1. Unmatched junction bases numbered 11, after V lost 5 bases and J lost 7 bases. Germline V gene lookup returns CDR1 MDHEN and CDR2 SYDVKM. This CDR3 has 15 residues.

This clonotype was seen at least ten times. The chain links TRBV5-1 to TRBJ1-5; weak D call: TRBD1 (6 bases). The V and J ends lost 4 bases and 0 bases respectively, with 11 bases between them. CDR3 size: 15 residues. Germline assignment: CDR1 SGHRS and CDR2 YFSETQ. The CDR3 nucleotides are TGCGCCAGCAGCCCACAGGGATATAGCAATCAGCCCCAGCATTTT. Residues: CASSPQGYSNQPQHF.

The rearrangement uses TRBV20-1 and TRBJ2-5; a weak D match, TRBD2 (6 bases). V was trimmed by 6 bases and J by 4 bases, leaving 18 bases between them. The CDR3 totals 14 residues. Germline-derived CDR1 and CDR2 are DFQATT and SNEGSKA (reference sequence). The chain's CDR3 is CSAQRFGGAETQYF. The CDR3 DNA follows: TGCAGTGCCCAGAGATTCGGAGGGGCAGAGACCCAGTACTTC.

The chain uses TRBV20-1 and TRBJ2-3; 11 bases fit TRBD2. The V gene end was trimmed by 5 bases and the J gene end by 5 bases; junction bases not matched to a gene: 9. From germline, CDR1 is DFQATT and CDR2 SNEGSKA (reference sequence). The CDR3 spans 15 residues. The CDR3 protein is CSAPQTSGRLDTQYF. CDR3 sequence (DNA): TGCAGTGCTCCTCAAACTAGCGGGAGATTAGATACGCAGTATTTT.